One sample yielded the 14 T cell receptor beta chains listed below, sequenced in a study of shared clonotypes between healthy human individuals. Measured with immunoSEQ multiplex PCR; TCRdb has only the in-frame clones, and not every one. This sample has about 2.3 million clones; 90% to 95% occur once, and the top ten carry 0.35% to 0.45%. The sample was naive CD4+ T cells from PBMCs. The sample's subset: CD45RA+ positively selected. The receptors were gathered from a man between 18 and 29 years old in good health. Some clones in this sample may be carry-over from other donors' samples.

The genes are TRBV7-8 and TRBJ2-7; D is perhaps TRBD2 (6 bases). Germline CDR1 reads SGHVS; CDR2 reads FQNEAQ. Trimming shortened V by 4 bases and J by 2 bases, and 33 bases separated the two germline ends. The CDR3 is 21 residues long. CDR3 amino acids: CASSSGRLARDSQLLPYEQYF. The CDR3 DNA follows: TGTGCCAGCAGCTCGGGACGACTCGCCCGGGACTCCCAGCTACTCCCCTACGAGCAGTACTTC.

The chain has TRBV4-1 and TRBJ2-3; 11 nucleotides line up with TRBD1. The CDR3 contains 16 residues. V lost 0 bases to trimming and J lost 9 bases; unmatched junction nucleotides: 8. The germline CDR1 and CDR2 sequences are MGHRA and YSYEKL. In nucleotides, the CDR3 is TGCGCCAGCAGCCAAGATCTTGGACAGGGGGCCGGGACGCAGTATTTT. This codes for CASSQDLGQGAGTQYF.

The gene calls are TRBV4-2 and TRBJ2-2; 7 nucleotides match TRBD2. Losses at the gene ends were 1 base for V and 4 bases for J; bases not matched to a gene: 3. Germline V CDR1 and CDR2: LGHNA, YNFKEQ. The CDR3 has 15 amino acids. In nucleotides, the CDR3 is TGTGCCAGCAGCCAAGGGGACTATAGCACCGGGGAGCTGTTTTTT. Translating it yields CASSQGDYSTGELFF.

The chain carries TRBV6-1 and TRBJ2-7; no reliable D call. Germline V CDR1 and CDR2: MNHNS, SASEGT. V dropped 4 bases and J dropped 3 bases, with 7 bases sitting between them. CDR3 size: 12 residues. The CDR3 DNA sequence: TGTGCCAGCAGTGTACTTTTCTACGAGCAGTACTTC. It translates to CASSVLFYEQYF.

This chain joins TRBV6-1 and TRBJ2-5; unclear D gene. The CDR3 contains 13 residues. Per the germline V gene, CDR1 is MNHNS and CDR2 is SASEGT. V lost 7 bases and J lost 5, with 14 bases in between. The CDR3 DNA follows: TGTGCCAGCAAAGCCTGGGCGCGGGAGACCCAGTACTTC. Translated, it gives CASKAWARETQYF.

J is TRBJ2-1 and V is TRBV6-6; D might be TRBD1 (5 bases). Between the trimmed V and J ends, which lost 5 bases and 9 bases, there was a span of 17 bases. The germline V gene encodes CDR1 MNHNY and CDR2 SVGAGI (reference sequence). The CDR3 length is 14 residues. CDR3 in DNA: TGTGCCAGCAGTCCCCTGGGCGTAGGGGCTGAGCAGTTCTTC. Encoded protein: CASSPLGVGAEQFF.

This clone turned up a few times. V usage is TRBV25-1 and J usage is TRBJ1-5, with unresolved D. V shed 5 bases and J shed 5 bases, with 13 bases lying between them. Germline CDR1 and CDR2: MGHDK and SYGVNS. This CDR3 spans 14 amino acids. The CDR3 loop is CASSPLYADQPQHF. CDR3 nucleotides: TGTGCCAGCAGTCCCCTTTATGCCGATCAGCCCCAGCATTTT.

The chain combines TRBV2 with TRBJ1-5, with a weak D call TRBD1 (5 bases). Germline CDR1 SNHLY, CDR2 FYNNEI. Trimming took off 7 bases at V and 7 bases at J, with 23 bases between the two ends. The CDR3 runs to 16 residues. The CDR3, as DNA: TGTGCCAGCAAGGGGAAAAGGACTGTTGGTCCACAGCCCCAGCATTTT. Protein sequence: CASKGKRTVGPQPQHF.

The V gene is TRBV7-2, the J gene TRBJ2-1; 13 nucleotides match TRBD2. The V and J ends lost 0 bases and 9 bases, in that order; junction bases with no gene match: 8. Germline V gene sequence: CDR1 SGHTA, CDR2 FQGNSA. The CDR3 extends over 17 amino acids. Here the CDR3 reads CASSLAPGLAGWGEQFF. The CDR3 DNA reads as TGTGCCAGCAGCTTAGCCCCGGGACTAGCGGGATGGGGTGAGCAGTTCTTC. Drawing the rest from reference TRBV7-2 and TRBJ2-1, the complete variable domain is GAGVSQSPSNKVTEKGKDVELRCDPISGHTALYWYRQSLGQGLEFLIYFQGNSAPDKSGLPSDRFSAERTGGSVSTLTIQRTQQEDSAVYLCASSLAPGLAGWGEQFFGPGTRLTVL.

The chain recombines TRBV7-2 with TRBJ2-1, with D unresolved. The germline CDR1 and CDR2 sequences are SGHTA and FQGNSA. Trimming removed 1 base at V and 0 bases at J, with 7 bases between. This CDR3 comprises 15 residues. The CDR3 here is CASSLGRISYNEQFF. The CDR3 DNA reads TGTGCCAGCAGCTTAGGGCGGATCTCCTACAATGAGCAGTTCTTC.

The chain employs TRBV7-2 and TRBJ2-5, with D tentatively TRBD2 (5 bases). V lost 0 bases and J lost 5, with 13 bases in between. Germline-derived CDR1 and CDR2 are SGHTA and FQGNSA. This CDR3 comprises 15 residues. In DNA form, the CDR3 reads TGTGCCAGCAGCTTAGCTTACGGGCCGGGGGAGACCCAGTACTTC. This sequence encodes CASSLAYGPGETQYF.

The CDR3 nucleotides are TGTGCCAGTAGTATCCAGGGCGCGGCTGAAGCTTTCTTT. Protein sequence: CASSIQGAAEAFF. The chain is built from TRBV19 and TRBJ1-1; a possible D gene is TRBD1 (5 bases). Germline assignment: CDR1 LNHDA and CDR2 SQIVND (reference sequence). The CDR3 has 13 amino acids. Deletions cut 3 bases from V and 6 bases from J, with 11 bases between.

The V and J genes are TRBV27 and TRBJ2-7; D not resolved. Looked up from germline, CDR1 is MNHEY and CDR2 is SMNVEV (reference sequence). Trimming took off 8 bases at V and 2 bases at J, with 16 bases between the two ends. The CDR3 contains 14 residues. CDR3 coding DNA: TGTGCCAGCGGTACAGCCCGAATTACCTACGAGCAGTACTTC. The encoded protein is CASGTARITYEQYF.

This chain links TRBV14 with TRBJ1-3, with TRBD1 as a possible D gene (6 bases). V lost 2 bases to trimming and J lost 4 bases, with 15 bases between them. The CDR3 length is 16 residues. Germline assignment: CDR1 SGHDN and CDR2 FVKESK. The CDR3: CASSQWMGAIGNTIYF. Here the CDR3 DNA reads TGTGCCAGCAGCCAATGGATGGGGGCTATCGGAAACACCATATATTTT.